This is a list of T cell receptor beta chains from one sample in a study of blood T cells in healthy people across ages. TCRdb re-derived calls from the 5' RACE reads in MiXCR, one entry per CDR3 protein. The sample lists around 1,500,000 distinct CDR3 sequences, about 30% occurring once. The sample was blood. All receptors come from a woman aged 25 to 39 in good health. CDR3s include the opening cysteine and the closing phenylalanine or tryptophan. Fields, in order: CDR3 protein, J gene, V gene.

CASSSEDGAGDEQFF,TRBJ2-1,TRBV7-8
CASSPPAGSSHIQYF,TRBJ2-4,TRBV7-2
CAWTMEWGSGYTF,TRBJ1-2,TRBV30
CSARIAGSSGANVRTF,TRBJ2-6,TRBV20-1
CTSSLRSWIDEQYF,.,TRBV6-5
CASSARGGTMNTEAFF,TRBJ1-1,TRBV9
CASSVYDGGAYEQYF,TRBJ2-7,TRBV9
CASKGGQNTEAFF,TRBJ1-1,TRBV27
CSVEGLAGGSADTKYF,TRBJ2-3,TRBV29-1
CASSPQGLGYTF,TRBJ1-2,TRBV3-1
CASSLATGQDGYTF,TRBJ1-2,TRBV5-1
CASSLGYGEGNEQFF,TRBJ2-1,TRBV12-3/TRBV12-4
CSARAGGRPNEQFF,TRBJ2-1,TRBV20-1